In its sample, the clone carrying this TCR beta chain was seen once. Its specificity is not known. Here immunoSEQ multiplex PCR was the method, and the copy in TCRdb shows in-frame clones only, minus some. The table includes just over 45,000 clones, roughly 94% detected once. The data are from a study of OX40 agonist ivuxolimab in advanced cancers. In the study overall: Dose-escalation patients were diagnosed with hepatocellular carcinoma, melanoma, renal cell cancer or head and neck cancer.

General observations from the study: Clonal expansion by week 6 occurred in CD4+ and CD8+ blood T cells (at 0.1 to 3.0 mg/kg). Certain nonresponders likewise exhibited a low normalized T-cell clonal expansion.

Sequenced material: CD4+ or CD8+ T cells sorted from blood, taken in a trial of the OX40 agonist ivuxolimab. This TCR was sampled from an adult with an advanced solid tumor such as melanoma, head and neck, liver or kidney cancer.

CDR3 region: CASSLNELAGGPNGELFF. In DNA form, the CDR3 reads TGTGCCAGCAGTTTAAATGAGCTAGCGGGAGGGCCAAACGGGGAGCTGTTTTTT. The chain has TRBV27 and TRBJ2-2; 12 nucleotides match TRBD2. Per the germline V gene, CDR1 is MNHEY and CDR2 is SMNVEV (reference sequence). With 2 bases clipped from V and 7 bases from J, the junction kept 11 bases outside the gene matches. There are 18 residues in the CDR3.